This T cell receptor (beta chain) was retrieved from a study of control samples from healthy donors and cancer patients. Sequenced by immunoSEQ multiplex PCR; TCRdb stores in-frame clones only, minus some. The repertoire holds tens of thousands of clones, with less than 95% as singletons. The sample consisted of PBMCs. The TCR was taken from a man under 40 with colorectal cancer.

CDR3 amino acids: CASGIPGPTGTPLHF. DNA of the CDR3: TGTGCCAGCGGAATCCCGGGGCCGACCGGGACACCCCTCCACTTT. The chain is built from TRBV7-9 and TRBJ1-6; possible D gene TRBD1, 5 bases. The germline gives CDR1 SEHNR, CDR2 FQNEAQ (reference sequence). Trimming took off 8 bases at V and 11 bases at J, with 22 bases between the two ends. This CDR3 has 15 amino acids.